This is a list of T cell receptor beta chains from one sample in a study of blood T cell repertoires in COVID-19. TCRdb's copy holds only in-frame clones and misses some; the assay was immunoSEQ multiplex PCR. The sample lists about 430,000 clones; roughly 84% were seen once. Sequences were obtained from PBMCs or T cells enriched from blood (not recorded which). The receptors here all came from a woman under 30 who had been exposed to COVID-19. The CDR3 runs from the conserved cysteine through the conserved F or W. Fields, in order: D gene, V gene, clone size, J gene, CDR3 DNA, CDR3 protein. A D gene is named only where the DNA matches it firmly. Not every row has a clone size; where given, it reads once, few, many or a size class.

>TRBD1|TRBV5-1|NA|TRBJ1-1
TGCGCCAGCAGCTGGACAGGGACATGGGGCACTGAAGCTTTCTTT
CASSWTGTWGTEAFF
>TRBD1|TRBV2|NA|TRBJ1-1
TGTGCCAGCAGTTGGGACAGGCTAGAGAGCACTGAAGCTTTCTTT
CASSWDRLESTEAFF
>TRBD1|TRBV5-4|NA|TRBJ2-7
TGTGCCAGCAGCCCAGGGACAGGGCTCTCCTACGAGCAGTACTTC
CASSPGTGLSYEQYF
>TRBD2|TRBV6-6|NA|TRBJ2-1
TGTGCCAGCCGGACTAGCGGGAGTTCCTACAATGAGCAGTTCTTC
CASRTSGSSYNEQFF
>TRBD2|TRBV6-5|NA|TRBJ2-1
TGTGCCAGCAGTTCACTAGCGGGGTCCTACAATGAGCAGTTCTTC
CASSSLAGSYNEQFF
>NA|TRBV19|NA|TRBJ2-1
TGTGCCAGTAGTGTAGACCGGAATGAGCAGTTCTTC
CASSVDRNEQFF
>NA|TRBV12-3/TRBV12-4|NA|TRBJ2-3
TGTGCCAGCAGTGAAACTCAGGGAGGTACGCAGTATTTT
CASSETQGGTQYF
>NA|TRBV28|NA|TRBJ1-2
TGTGCCAGCAGTTTAGGAACGGGGAACTATGGCTACACCTTC
CASSLGTGNYGYTF
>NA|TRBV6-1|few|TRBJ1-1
TGTGCCAGCAGTGAAGCTCGACAGACTGAAGCTTTCTTT
CASSEARQTEAFF
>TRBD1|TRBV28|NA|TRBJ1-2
TGTGCCAGCAGTTCTTACCCGGACAGGGGGCTCAGTGGCTACACCTTC
CASSSYPDRGLSGYTF
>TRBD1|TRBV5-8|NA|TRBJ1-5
TGTGCCAGCAGCTTTCGACAGGGCGGACAGCCCCAGCATTTT
CASSFRQGGQPQHF
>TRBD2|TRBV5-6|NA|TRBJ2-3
TGTGCCAGCAGGCCGGGACTAGCATCGGATACGCAGTATTTT
CASRPGLASDTQYF
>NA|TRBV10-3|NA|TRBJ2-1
TGTGCCATCAGTTTACAGGGTTATGAGCAGTTCTTC
CAISLQGYEQFF
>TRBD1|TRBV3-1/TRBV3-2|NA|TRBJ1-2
TGTGCCAGCAGCCAAGTTATGGGGACAGGCGCCTTCCGCTATGGCTACACCTTC
CASSQVMGTGAFRYGYTF
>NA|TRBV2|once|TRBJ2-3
TGTGCCAGCAGTGTAGGGCCCCTAGGGGCAGATACGCAGTATTTT
CASSVGPLGADTQYF
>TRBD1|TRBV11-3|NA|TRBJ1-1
TGTGCCAGCAGCTTGGACAGGGGCGAAGCTTTCTTT
CASSLDRGEAFF
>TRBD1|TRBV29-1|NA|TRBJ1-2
TGCAGCGCATACAGGGGTCTGAACTATGGCTACACCTTC
CSAYRGLNYGYTF
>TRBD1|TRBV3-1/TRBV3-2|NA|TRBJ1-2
TGTGCCAGCAGCCAAGATCTAGTCACAGGGGTTGGCTACACCTTC
CASSQDLVTGVGYTF